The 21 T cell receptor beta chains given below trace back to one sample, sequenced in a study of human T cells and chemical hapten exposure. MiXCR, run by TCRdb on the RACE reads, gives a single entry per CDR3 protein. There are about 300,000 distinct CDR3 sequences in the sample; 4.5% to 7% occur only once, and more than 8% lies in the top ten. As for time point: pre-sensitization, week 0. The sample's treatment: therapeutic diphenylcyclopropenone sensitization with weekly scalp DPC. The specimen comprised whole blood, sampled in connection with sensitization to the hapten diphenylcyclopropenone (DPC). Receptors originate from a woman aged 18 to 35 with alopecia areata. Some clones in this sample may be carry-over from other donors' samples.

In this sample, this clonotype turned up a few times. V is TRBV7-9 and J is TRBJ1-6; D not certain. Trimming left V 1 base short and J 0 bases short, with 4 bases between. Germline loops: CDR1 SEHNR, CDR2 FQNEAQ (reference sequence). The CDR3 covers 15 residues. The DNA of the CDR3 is TGTGCCAGCAGCTTAGGGTACTCCTATAATTCACCCCTCCACTTT. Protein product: CASSLGYSYNSPLHF.

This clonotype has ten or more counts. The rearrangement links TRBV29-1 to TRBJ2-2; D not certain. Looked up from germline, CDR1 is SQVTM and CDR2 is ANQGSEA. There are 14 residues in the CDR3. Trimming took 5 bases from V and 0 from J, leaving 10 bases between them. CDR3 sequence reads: CSVSRFSNTGELFF. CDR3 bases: TGCAGCGTTAGTAGATTTTCGAACACCGGGGAGCTGTTTTTT.

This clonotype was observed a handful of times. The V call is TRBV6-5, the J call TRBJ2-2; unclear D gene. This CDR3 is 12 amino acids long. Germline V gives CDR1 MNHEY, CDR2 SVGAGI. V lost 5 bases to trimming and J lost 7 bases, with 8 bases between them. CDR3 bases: TGTGCCAGCAGTCCCCAGAGCGGGGAGCTGTTTTTT. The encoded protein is CASSPQSGELFF.

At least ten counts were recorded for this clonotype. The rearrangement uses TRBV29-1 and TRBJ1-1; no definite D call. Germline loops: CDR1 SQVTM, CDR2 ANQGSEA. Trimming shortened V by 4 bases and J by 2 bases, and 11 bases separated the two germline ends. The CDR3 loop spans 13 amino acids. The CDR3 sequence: CSVGGRLNTEAFF. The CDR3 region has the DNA TGCAGCGTTGGTGGGAGATTAAACACTGAAGCTTTCTTT.

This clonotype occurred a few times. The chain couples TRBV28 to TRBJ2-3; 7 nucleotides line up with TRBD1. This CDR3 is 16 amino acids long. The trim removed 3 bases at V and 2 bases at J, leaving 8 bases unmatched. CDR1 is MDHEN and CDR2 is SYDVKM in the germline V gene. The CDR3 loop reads CASSFPQGEYTDTQYF. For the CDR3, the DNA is TGTGCCAGCAGTTTTCCCCAGGGGGAATACACAGATACGCAGTATTTT.

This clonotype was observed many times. This CDR3 is CASSRDPDTQYF. The CDR3, as DNA: TGTGCCAGCAGCCGCGATCCAGATACGCAGTATTTT. This rearrangement joins TRBV6-5 to TRBJ2-3; no clear D gene. V was trimmed by 6 bases and J by 4 bases, leaving 8 bases between them. From germline, CDR1 is MNHEY and CDR2 SVGAGI. This CDR3 comprises 12 residues.

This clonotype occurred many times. CDR3 coding DNA: TGTGCCAGCAGTCGACAGAGTGAGATGTACTCACCCCTCCACTTT. The encoded protein is CASSRQSEMYSPLHF. The chain recombines TRBV6-5 with TRBJ1-6; D perhaps matches TRBD1 (5 bases). The CDR3 extends over 15 amino acids. With 5 bases removed from V and 10 bases from J, the gap between germline ends came to 18 bases. In germline, CDR1 is MNHEY, CDR2 SVGAGI.

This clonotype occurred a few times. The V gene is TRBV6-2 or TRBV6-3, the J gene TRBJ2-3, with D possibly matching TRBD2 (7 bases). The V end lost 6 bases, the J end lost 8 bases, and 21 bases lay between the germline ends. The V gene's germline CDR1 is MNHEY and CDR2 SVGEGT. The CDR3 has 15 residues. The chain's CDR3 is CASRPFRGGGGTQYF. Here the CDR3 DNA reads TGTGCCAGCAGACCGTTTAGGGGGGGCGGAGGTACGCAGTATTTT.

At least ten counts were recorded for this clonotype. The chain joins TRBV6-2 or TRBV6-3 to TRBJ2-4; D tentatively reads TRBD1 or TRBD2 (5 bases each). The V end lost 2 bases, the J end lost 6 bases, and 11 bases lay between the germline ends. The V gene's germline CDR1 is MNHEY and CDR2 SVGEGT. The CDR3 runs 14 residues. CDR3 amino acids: CASSYQGDPNIQYF. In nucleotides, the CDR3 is TGTGCCAGCAGTTACCAAGGGGACCCAAACATTCAGTACTTC.

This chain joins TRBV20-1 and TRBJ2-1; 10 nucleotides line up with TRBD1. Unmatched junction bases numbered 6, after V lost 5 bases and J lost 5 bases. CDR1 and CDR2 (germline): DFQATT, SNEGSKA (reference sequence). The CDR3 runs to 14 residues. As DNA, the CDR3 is TGCAGTGCTCCCGGACAGGGGGACCACAATGAGCAGTTCTTC. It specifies CSAPGQGDHNEQFF.

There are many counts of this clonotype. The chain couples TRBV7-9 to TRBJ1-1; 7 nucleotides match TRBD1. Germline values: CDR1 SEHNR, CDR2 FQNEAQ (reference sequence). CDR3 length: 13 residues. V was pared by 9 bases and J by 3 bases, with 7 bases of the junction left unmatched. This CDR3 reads CARGQATYTEAFF. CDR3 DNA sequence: TGTGCCAGAGGACAGGCGACCTACACTGAAGCTTTCTTT.

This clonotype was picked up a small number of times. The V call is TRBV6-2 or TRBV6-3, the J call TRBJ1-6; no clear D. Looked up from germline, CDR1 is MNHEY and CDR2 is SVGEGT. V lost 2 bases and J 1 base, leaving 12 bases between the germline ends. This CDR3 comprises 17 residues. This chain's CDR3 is CASSYGDTTSYNSPLHF. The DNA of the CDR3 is TGTGCCAGCAGTTACGGTGACACGACATCCTATAATTCACCCCTCCACTTT.

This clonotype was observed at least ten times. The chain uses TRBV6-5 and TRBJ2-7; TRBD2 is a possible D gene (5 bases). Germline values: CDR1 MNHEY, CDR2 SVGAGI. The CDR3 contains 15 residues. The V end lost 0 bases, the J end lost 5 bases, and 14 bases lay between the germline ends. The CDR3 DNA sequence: TGTGCCAGCAGTTACTCGGGGAGCACTGGACACGAGCAGTACTTC. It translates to CASSYSGSTGHEQYF.

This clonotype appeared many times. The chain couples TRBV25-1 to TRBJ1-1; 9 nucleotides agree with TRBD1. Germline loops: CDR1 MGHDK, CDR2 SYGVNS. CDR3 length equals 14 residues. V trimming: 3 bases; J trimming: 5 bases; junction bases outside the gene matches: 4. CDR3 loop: CASSDLQGATEAFF. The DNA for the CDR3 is TGTGCCAGCAGTGACTTACAGGGGGCGACTGAAGCTTTCTTT. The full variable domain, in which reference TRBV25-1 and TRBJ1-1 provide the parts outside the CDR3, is EADIYQTPRYLVIGTGKKITLECSQTMGHDKMYWYQQDPGMELHLIHYSYGVNSTEKGDLSSESTVSRIRTEHFPLTLESARPSHTSQYLCASSDLQGATEAFFGQGTRLTVV.

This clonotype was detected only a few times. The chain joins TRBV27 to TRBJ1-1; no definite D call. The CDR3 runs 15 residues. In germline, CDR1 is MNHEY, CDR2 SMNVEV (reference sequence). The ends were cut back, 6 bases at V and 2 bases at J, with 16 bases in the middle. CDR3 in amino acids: CASRSDDRRNTEAFF. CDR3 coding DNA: TGTGCCAGCAGGTCCGACGACCGGCGAAACACTGAAGCTTTCTTT.

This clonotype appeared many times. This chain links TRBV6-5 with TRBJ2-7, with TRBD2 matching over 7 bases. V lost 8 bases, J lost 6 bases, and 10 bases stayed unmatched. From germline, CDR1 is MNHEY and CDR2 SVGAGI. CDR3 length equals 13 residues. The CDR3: CASSGTTLGEQYF. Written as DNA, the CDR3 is TGTGCCAGCTCAGGGACTACCCTCGGCGAGCAGTACTTC.

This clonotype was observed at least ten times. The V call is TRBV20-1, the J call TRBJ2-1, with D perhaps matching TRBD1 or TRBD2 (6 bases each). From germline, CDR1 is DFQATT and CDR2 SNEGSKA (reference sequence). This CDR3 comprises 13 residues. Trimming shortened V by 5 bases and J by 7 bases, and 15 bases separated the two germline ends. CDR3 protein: CSAFKGGWNEQFF. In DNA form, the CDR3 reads TGCAGTGCTTTCAAGGGGGGTTGGAATGAGCAGTTCTTC.

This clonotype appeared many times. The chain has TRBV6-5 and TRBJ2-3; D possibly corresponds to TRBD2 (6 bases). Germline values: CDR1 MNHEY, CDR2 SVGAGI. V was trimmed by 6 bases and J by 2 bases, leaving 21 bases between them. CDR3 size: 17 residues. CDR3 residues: CASSHLSRRGSTDTQYF. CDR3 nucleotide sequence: TGTGCCAGCAGCCATCTCTCGCGGCGGGGATCCACAGATACGCAGTATTTT.

The CDR3 reads CASSSTVTEAFF. In DNA form, the CDR3 reads TGTGCCAGCAGTTCAACAGTAACTGAAGCTTTCTTT. The genes are TRBV28 and TRBJ1-1; D unclear. Trimming removed 4 bases from V and 5 bases from J, with 8 bases in between. The CDR3 is made up of 12 amino acids. Looked up from germline, CDR1 is MDHEN and CDR2 is SYDVKM.

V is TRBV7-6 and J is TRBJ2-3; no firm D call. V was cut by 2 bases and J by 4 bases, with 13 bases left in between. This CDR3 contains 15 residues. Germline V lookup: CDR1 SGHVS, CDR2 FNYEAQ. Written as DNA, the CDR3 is TGTGCCAGCAGCTTACGTCAACTGAATCCAGATACGCAGTATTTT. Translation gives CASSLRQLNPDTQYF.

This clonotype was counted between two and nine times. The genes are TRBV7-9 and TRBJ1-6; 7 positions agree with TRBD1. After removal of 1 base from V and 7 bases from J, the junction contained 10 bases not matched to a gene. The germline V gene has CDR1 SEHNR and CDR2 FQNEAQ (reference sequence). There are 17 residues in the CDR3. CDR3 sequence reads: CASSLGVSGTENSPLHF. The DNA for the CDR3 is TGTGCCAGCAGCTTAGGGGTCTCCGGGACAGAAAATTCACCCCTCCACTTT.